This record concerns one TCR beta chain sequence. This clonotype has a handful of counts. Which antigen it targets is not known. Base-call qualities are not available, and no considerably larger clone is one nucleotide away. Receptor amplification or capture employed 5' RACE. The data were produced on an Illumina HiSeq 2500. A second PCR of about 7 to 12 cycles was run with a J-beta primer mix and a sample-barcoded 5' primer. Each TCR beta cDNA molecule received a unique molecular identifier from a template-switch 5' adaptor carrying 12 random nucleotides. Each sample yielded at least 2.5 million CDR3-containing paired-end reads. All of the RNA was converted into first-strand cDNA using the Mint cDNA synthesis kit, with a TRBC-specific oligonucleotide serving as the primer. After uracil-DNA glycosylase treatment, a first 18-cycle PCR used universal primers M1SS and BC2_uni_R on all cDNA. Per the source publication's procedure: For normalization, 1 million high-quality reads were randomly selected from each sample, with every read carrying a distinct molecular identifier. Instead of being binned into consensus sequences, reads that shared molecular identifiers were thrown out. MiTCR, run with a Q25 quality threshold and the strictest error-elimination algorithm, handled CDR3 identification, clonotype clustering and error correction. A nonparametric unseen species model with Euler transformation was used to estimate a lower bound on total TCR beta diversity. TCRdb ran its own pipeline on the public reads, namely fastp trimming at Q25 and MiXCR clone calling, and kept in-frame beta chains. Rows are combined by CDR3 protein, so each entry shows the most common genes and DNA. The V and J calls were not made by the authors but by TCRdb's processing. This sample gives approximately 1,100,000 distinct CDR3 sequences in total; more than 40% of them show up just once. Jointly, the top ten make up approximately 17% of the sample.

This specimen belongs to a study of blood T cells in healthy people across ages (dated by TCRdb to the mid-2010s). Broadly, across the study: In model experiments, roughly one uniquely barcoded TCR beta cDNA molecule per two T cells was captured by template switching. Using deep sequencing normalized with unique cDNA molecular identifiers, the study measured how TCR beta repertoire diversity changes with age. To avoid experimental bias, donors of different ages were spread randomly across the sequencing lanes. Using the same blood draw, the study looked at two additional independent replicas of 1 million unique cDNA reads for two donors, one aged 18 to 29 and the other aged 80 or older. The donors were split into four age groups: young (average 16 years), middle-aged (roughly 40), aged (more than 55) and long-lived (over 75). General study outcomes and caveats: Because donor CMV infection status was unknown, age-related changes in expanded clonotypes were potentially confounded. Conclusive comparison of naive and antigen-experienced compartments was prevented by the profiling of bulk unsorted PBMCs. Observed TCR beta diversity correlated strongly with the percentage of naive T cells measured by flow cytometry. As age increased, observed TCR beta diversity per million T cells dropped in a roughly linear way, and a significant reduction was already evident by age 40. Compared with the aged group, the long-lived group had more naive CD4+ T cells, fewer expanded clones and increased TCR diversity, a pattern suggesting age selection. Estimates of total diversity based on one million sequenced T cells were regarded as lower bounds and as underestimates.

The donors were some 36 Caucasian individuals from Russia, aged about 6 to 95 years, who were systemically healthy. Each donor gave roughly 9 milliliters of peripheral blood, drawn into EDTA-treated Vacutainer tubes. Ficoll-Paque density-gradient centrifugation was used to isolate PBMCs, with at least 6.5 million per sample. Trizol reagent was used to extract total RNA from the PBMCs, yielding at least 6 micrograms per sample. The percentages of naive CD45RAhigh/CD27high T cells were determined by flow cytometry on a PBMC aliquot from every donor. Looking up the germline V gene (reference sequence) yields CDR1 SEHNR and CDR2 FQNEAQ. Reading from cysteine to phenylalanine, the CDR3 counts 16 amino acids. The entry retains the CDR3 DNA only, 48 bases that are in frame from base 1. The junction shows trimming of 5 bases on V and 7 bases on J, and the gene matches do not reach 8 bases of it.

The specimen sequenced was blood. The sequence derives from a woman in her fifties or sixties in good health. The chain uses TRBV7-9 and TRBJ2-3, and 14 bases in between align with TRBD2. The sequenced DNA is TGTGCCAGCAGCCTCAGGACTAGCGGGAGGAACCATACGCAGTATTTT. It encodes CASSLRTSGRNHTQYF.